This TCR beta chain was sequenced in a study of technical replicates of blood from a few donors. Some clones are missing from TCRdb's copy, which holds only in-frame ones; the method was immunoSEQ multiplex PCR. Here the sample spans fewer than 85,000 clones, less than 95% being singletons. This clonotype originated in a human donor in good health. The sample taken for sequencing was T cells isolated from PBMCs.

The CDR3, as DNA: TGTGCCAGCAGCCAACCGGGGGGCCTTTATGGCTACACCTTC. It yields the protein CASSQPGGLYGYTF. This chain links TRBV6-5 with TRBJ1-2; a weak D match, TRBD1 (6 bases). V dropped 6 bases and J dropped 5 bases, with 16 bases sitting between them. The germline CDR1 and CDR2 sequences are MNHEY and SVGAGI. CDR3 length: 14 residues.